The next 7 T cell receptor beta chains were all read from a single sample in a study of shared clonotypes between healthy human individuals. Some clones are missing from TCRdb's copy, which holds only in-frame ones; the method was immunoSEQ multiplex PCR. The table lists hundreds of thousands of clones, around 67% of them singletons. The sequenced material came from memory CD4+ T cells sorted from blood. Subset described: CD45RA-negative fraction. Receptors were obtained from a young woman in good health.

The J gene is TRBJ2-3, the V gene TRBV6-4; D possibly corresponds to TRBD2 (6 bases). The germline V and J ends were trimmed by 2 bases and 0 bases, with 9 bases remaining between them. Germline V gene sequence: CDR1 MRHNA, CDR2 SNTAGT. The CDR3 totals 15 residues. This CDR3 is CASSDDAGSTDTQYF. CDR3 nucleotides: TGTGCCAGCAGTGACGATGCGGGGAGCACAGATACGCAGTATTTT.

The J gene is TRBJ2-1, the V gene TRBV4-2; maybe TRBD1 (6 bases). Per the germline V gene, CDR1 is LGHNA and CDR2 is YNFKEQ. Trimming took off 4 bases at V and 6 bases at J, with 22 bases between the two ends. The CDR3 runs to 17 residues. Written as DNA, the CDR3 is TGTGCCAGCAGCCGAAAGGGGGTGGGTTTGTTGTCCAATGAGCAGTTCTTC. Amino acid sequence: CASSRKGVGLLSNEQFF.

The CDR3, as DNA: TGTGCCAGCAGCTTCGACAGGGGAGATAATGAAAAACTGTTTTTT. Translation gives CASSFDRGDNEKLFF. The chain combines TRBV7-9 with TRBJ1-4, with 8 bases that match TRBD1. With 3 bases clipped from V and 4 bases from J, the junction kept 4 bases outside the gene matches. Germline V gene sequence: CDR1 SEHNR, CDR2 FQNEAQ (reference sequence). This CDR3 spans 15 amino acids.

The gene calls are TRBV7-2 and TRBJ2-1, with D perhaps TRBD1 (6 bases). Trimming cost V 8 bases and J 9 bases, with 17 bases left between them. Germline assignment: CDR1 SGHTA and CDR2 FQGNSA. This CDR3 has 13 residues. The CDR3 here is CASAYQRDTEQFF. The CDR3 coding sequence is TGTGCCAGCGCCTACCAGAGGGACACTGAGCAGTTCTTC.

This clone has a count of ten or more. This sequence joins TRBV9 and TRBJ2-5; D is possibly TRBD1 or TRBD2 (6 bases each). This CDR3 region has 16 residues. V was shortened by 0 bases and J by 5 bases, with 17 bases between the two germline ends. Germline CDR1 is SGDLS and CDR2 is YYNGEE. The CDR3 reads CASSVGRGGTAETQYF. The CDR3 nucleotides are TGTGCCAGCAGCGTAGGCAGGGGAGGAACGGCGGAGACCCAGTACTTC.

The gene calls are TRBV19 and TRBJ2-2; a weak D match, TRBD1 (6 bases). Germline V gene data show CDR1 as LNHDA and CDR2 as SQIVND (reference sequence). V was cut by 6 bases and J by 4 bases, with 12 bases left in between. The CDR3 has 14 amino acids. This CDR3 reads CASRSVGATGELFF. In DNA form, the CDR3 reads TGTGCCAGTAGATCGGTGGGGGCCACCGGGGAGCTGTTTTTT.

The CDR3 nucleotides read TGCGCCAGCAGCTTGATGACAGGGGACACTGAAGCTTTCTTT. This sequence encodes CASSLMTGDTEAFF. The chain carries TRBV5-1 and TRBJ1-1, with 8 positions matching TRBD1. Unmatched junction bases numbered 2, after V lost 1 base and J lost 3 bases. CDR1 SGHRS and CDR2 YFSETQ come from the germline V gene. The CDR3 totals 14 residues.